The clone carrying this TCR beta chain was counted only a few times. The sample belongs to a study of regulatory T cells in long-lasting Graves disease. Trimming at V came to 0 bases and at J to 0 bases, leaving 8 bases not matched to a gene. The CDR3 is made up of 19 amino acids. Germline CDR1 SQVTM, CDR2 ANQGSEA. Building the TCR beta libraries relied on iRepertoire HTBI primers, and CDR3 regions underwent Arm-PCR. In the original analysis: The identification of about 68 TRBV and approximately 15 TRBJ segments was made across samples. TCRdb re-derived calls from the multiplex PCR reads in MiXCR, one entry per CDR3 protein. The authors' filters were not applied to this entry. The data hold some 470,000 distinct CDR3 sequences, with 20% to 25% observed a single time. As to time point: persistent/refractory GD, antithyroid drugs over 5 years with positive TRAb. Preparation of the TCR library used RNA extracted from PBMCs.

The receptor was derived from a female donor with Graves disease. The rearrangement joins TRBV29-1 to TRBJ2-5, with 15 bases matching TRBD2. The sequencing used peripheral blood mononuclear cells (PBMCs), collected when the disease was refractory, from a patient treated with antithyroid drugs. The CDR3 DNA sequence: TGCAGCGTTGAAGAGGGACTAGCGGGAGGACTCCTGTACCAAGAGACCCAGTACTTC. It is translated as CSVEEGLAGGLLYQETQYF.